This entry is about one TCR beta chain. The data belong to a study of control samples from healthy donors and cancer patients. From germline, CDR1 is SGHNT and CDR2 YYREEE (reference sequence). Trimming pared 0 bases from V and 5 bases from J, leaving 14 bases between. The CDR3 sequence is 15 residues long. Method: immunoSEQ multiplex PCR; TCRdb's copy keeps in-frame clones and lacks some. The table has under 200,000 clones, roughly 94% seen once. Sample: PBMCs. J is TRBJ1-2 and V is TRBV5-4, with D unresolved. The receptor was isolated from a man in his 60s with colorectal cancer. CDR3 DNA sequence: TGTGCCAGCAGCTTGGGCCTACATGGACCATATGGCTACACCTTC. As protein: CASSLGLHGPYGYTF.